Following are 20 T cell receptor beta chains from one sample sequenced in a study of shared clonotypes between healthy human individuals. Only in-frame clones appear in the TCRdb table, and some are missing; sequencing was by immunoSEQ multiplex PCR. The sample shows some 2 million clones, approximately 95% of them seen only once. The source material was naive CD4+ T cells sorted from blood. As to subset: CD45RA+ positively selected. These receptors were collected from a man aged 18 to 35 in good health.

V gene TRBV5-4 combines with J gene TRBJ1-6, with TRBD1 matching over 12 bases. This CDR3 has 16 amino acids. V shed 4 bases and J 11 bases; nucleotides not matched to a gene: 10. Germline loops: CDR1 SGHNT, CDR2 YYREEE (reference sequence). The chain's CDR3 is CASSPPGTGGDTPLHF. For the CDR3, the DNA is TGTGCCAGCAGCCCCCCCGGGACAGGGGGCGACACACCCCTCCACTTT.

This chain connects TRBV14 to TRBJ1-4; D remains ambiguous. V dropped 1 base and J dropped 0 bases, with 6 bases sitting between them. The CDR3 sequence is 15 residues long. Germline-derived CDR1 and CDR2 are SGHDN and FVKESK. CDR3 nucleotide sequence: TGTGCCAGCAGCCAAGTCAGATCAACTAATGAAAAACTGTTTTTT. The encoded protein is CASSQVRSTNEKLFF.

The chain links TRBV5-1 to TRBJ2-7; D not certain. The V end was cut by 3 bases, the J end by 0 bases, with 13 bases between. Per the germline V gene, CDR1 is SGHRS and CDR2 is YFSETQ. The CDR3 consists of 15 residues. In nucleotides, the CDR3 is TGCGCCAGCAGCTCCCTAGGCGCAGGCTCCTACGAGCAGTACTTC. This sequence encodes CASSSLGAGSYEQYF.

The chain has TRBV27 and TRBJ1-5; TRBD1 is a possible D gene (5 bases). This CDR3 spans 15 amino acids. Deletions cut 5 bases from V and 5 bases from J, with 16 bases between. The V gene's germline CDR1 is MNHEY and CDR2 SMNVEV (reference sequence). CDR3 in DNA: TGTGCCAGCAGTCGGTGGTGGGGCAGTGATCAGCCCCAGCATTTT. Its protein product is CASSRWWGSDQPQHF.

In regard to this clone: Other DNA sequences within the sample encode an identical CDR3. J is TRBJ2-6 and V is TRBV6-5; D tentatively fits TRBD1 or TRBD2 (5 bases each). The V end was cut by 0 bases, the J end by 1 base, with 7 bases between. CDR1 and CDR2 from the germline V gene are MNHEY and SVGAGI. The CDR3 runs 16 residues. The CDR3 region has the DNA TGTGCCAGCAGTTACTCGAGGGGATCTGGGGCCAACGTCCTGACTTTC. It codes for CASSYSRGSGANVLTF.

The V and J genes are TRBV6-6 and TRBJ1-3; D call uncertain. The V gene lost 7 bases and the J gene lost 9 bases, with 16 bases spanning the gap. Germline CDR1 MNHNY, CDR2 SVGAGI (reference sequence). CDR3 size: 13 residues. The chain's CDR3 is CASINSDYFTIYF. CDR3 sequence (DNA): TGTGCCAGCATCAACTCCGACTACTTCACCATATATTTT.

V usage is TRBV16 and J usage is TRBJ1-1, with D possibly matching TRBD1 (5 bases). The CDR3 runs 13 residues. From germline, CDR1 is KGHSY and CDR2 FQNENV. The V end was cut by 1 base, the J end by 7 bases, with 10 bases between. CDR3 nucleotide sequence: TGTGCCAGCAGCCAATTCGGGCAGGGTGAAGCTTTCTTT. Translation gives CASSQFGQGEAFF. Looking up the rest from reference TRBV16 and TRBJ1-1 gives the full variable domain: GEEVAQTPKHLVRGEGQKAKLYCAPIKGHSYVFWYQQVLKNEFKFLISFQNENVFDETGMPKERFSAKCLPNSPCSLEIQATKLEDSAVYFCASSQFGQGEAFFGQGTRLTVV.

With respect to this clone: This specimen includes other DNA sequences encoding the same CDR3. This rearrangement joins TRBV2 to TRBJ1-2; the D gene is possibly TRBD1 (5 bases). Trimming pared 4 bases from V and 2 bases from J, leaving 8 bases between. CDR3 size: 13 residues. From germline, CDR1 is SNHLY and CDR2 FYNNEI. The CDR3 region is CASSAQGNYGYTF. The CDR3 nucleotides are TGTGCCAGCAGTGCCCAGGGAAACTATGGCTACACCTTC. The complete variable domain, with remaining parts taken from reference TRBV2 and TRBJ1-2, reads EPEVTQTPSHQVTQMGQEVILRCVPISNHLYFYWYRQILGQKVEFLVSFYNNEISEKSEIFDDQFSVERPDGSNFTLKIRSTKLEDSAMYFCASSAQGNYGYTFGSGTRLTVV.

This chain connects TRBV6-1 to TRBJ1-2, with TRBD1 matching over 7 bases. J was trimmed by 5 bases and V by 5 bases; bases with no gene match: 8. CDR1 and CDR2 (germline): MNHNS, SASEGT. The CDR3 totals 14 residues. CDR3 region: CASSRSGQSYGYTF. The CDR3 nucleotides are TGTGCCAGCAGTCGTTCGGGACAGTCATATGGCTACACCTTC.

V and J are TRBV18 and TRBJ2-5, with D uncertain. From germline, CDR1 is KGHSH and CDR2 LQKENI. The V end was cut by 4 bases, the J end by 4 bases, with 4 bases between. There are 11 residues in the CDR3. The CDR3, as DNA: TGTGCCAGCTCACGCTCAGAGACCCAGTACTTC. Its protein is CASSRSETQYF.

The rearrangement joins TRBV11-2 to TRBJ1-1; D is uncertain. CDR1 is SGHAT and CDR2 is FQNNGV in the germline V gene. The V end was cut by 5 bases, the J end by 8 bases, with 9 bases between. This CDR3 has 11 amino acids. CDR3 nucleotides: TGTGCCAGCAGCATTAGGCTCGAAGCTTTCTTT. Translation: CASSIRLEAFF.

V is TRBV15 and J is TRBJ1-6; tentatively, D is TRBD1 (5 bases). Trimming stripped 0 bases from V and 10 bases from J, with 13 bases between. This CDR3 has 15 amino acids. Germline CDR1 and CDR2: LNHNV and YYDKDF (reference sequence). CDR3 DNA sequence: TGTGCCACCAGCAGAGAAGACAGTCCCTTCTCACCCCTCCACTTT. It encodes CATSREDSPFSPLHF.

This rearrangement joins TRBV11-2 to TRBJ1-2, with D possibly TRBD1 on 5 matching bases. Trimming took 10 bases from V and 0 from J, leaving 18 bases between them. Germline V gene data show CDR1 as SGHAT and CDR2 as FQNNGV. The CDR3 consists of 15 residues. The CDR3 nucleotides are TGTGCCATCCGTGACAGCCAGTTAGCTAACTATGGCTACACCTTC. Translated: CAIRDSQLANYGYTF. The entire variable domain, with the rest obtained from reference TRBV11-2 and TRBJ1-2, is as follows: EAGVAQSPRYKIIEKRQSVAFWCNPISGHATLYWYQQILGQGPKLLIQFQNNGVVDDSQLPKDRFSAERLKGVDSTLKIQPAKLEDSAVYLCAIRDSQLANYGYTFGSGTRLTVV.

J is TRBJ1-6 and V is TRBV15; D is perhaps TRBD1 (5 bases). The V end lost 4 bases, the J end lost 6 bases, and 13 bases lay between the germline ends. The CDR3 sequence is 15 residues long. Germline V CDR1 and CDR2: LNHNV, YYDKDF (reference sequence). Here the CDR3 reads CATSTGAPGNSPLHF. CDR3 bases: TGTGCCACCAGCACTGGGGCGCCTGGTAATTCACCCCTCCACTTT.

The chain carries TRBV6-1 and TRBJ1-2; TRBD1 might be the D (5 bases). The length of the CDR3 is 13 residues. CDR1 is MNHNS and CDR2 is SASEGT in the germline V gene. V was shortened by 6 bases and J by 1 base, with 9 bases between the two germline ends. The CDR3, as DNA: TGTGCCAGCAGGGAGACAGTTAACTATGGCTACACCTTC. As protein: CASRETVNYGYTF.

The V gene is TRBV10-1, the J gene TRBJ2-2; possibly TRBD1 or TRBD2 for D (7 bases each). Germline V gene data show CDR1 as WNHNN and CDR2 as SYGVQD (reference sequence). V lost 5 bases and J lost 6, with 13 bases in between. CDR3 size: 14 residues. The CDR3 DNA sequence: TGCGCCAGCAGTTCCCAGGGGGGGTCCGGGGAGCTGTTTTTT. It yields the protein CASSSQGGSGELFF.

The chain employs TRBV15 and TRBJ2-7; the match to TRBD1 covers 11 bases. V trimming: 5 bases; J trimming: 6 bases; junction bases outside the gene matches: 6. There are 14 residues in the CDR3. Germline V gene sequence: CDR1 LNHNV, CDR2 YYDKDF (reference sequence). CDR3 sequence: CATSSRDRGGEQYF. The CDR3 region has the DNA TGTGCCACCAGCTCCCGGGACAGGGGGGGCGAGCAGTACTTC.

The CDR3 bases are TGTGCCAGCAGGAGGGACAGCGGGAGTTCCTATGGCTACACCTTC. It codes for CASRRDSGSSYGYTF. The rearrangement links TRBV6-1 to TRBJ1-2; 7 nucleotides agree with TRBD1. Trimming at V came to 6 bases and at J to 4 bases, leaving 11 bases not matched to a gene. The germline V gene has CDR1 MNHNS and CDR2 SASEGT. The CDR3 loop spans 15 amino acids.

V usage is TRBV6-6 and J usage is TRBJ2-7; 7 bases agree with TRBD2. V trimming: 6 bases; J trimming: 3 bases; junction bases outside the gene matches: 8. CDR1 and CDR2 (germline): MNHNY, SVGAGI (reference sequence). The CDR3 length is 14 residues. DNA of the CDR3: TGTGCCAGCAGACCTGGGGGGGGTAGCTACGAGCAGTACTTC. Residues: CASRPGGGSYEQYF.

V and J are TRBV4-1 and TRBJ2-1; weak D call: TRBD1 (6 bases). Germline V lookup: CDR1 MGHRA, CDR2 YSYEKL. This CDR3 has 16 amino acids. Trimming removed 0 bases from V and 7 bases from J, with 16 bases in between. CDR3 protein: CASSQDLTAGVNEQFF. The CDR3 DNA follows: TGCGCCAGCAGCCAAGATCTAACAGCAGGGGTAAATGAGCAGTTCTTC.